This is a list of T cell receptor beta chains from one sample in a study of graft-versus-host responses after intestinal transplantation. Some clones are missing from TCRdb's copy, which holds only in-frame ones; the method was immunoSEQ multiplex PCR. The table lists 1,500 to 2,000 clones, 65% of them singletons. Sequenced material: alloreactive CD8+ T cells from a mixed lymphocyte reaction culture, taken before transplantation. These receptors all come from a human patient who was an organ donor for intestinal transplantation. Each CDR3 is given with its conserved first and last residue.

v_call,j_call,cdr3_aa
TRBV27,TRBJ1-1,CASTPGPQGSEAFF
TRBV6-1,TRBJ2-7,CASRRTADEQYF
TRBV27,TRBJ2-2,CASSLDSGGWGELFF
TRBV4-3,TRBJ1-1,CASSQDWSGGGTEAFF
TRBV27,TRBJ1-2,CASSFSQSSYNYGYTF
TRBV27,TRBJ1-1,CASSLGRLNTEAFF
TRBV5-4,TRBJ2-3,CASSTDGSSGGDTQYF
TRBV11-3,TRBJ2-1,CASSLVFVSYNEQFF
TRBV4-3,TRBJ2-2,CASSQDSNTGELFF
TRBV27,TRBJ2-7,CASSSAIYRVESYEQYF
TRBV6-6,TRBJ1-5,CASSYDSFSNQPQHF
TRBV4-1,TRBJ1-2,CASSLGTVYYGYTF
TRBV27,TRBJ2-1,CASSTGLEQFF
TRBV27,TRBJ2-7,CASSPGTAYEQYF
TRBV6-5,TRBJ2-1,CASSLLAGGYNEQFF
TRBV4-1,TRBJ2-1,CASSPPLGLAGEQFF
TRBV9,TRBJ2-7,CASSVEGASYEQYF
TRBV9,TRBJ2-6,CASSVGSRPTGQGNGANVLTF
TRBV9,TRBJ2-1,CASSGSGGAGAEQFF
TRBV11-3,TRBJ2-7,CASSLDEGAPYYEQYF
TRBV27,TRBJ2-1,CASSLTGTAFYNEQFF
TRBV7-7,TRBJ2-5,CASSPEPGTQETQYF
TRBV11-2,TRBJ2-5,CASSLGSGGAGETQYF
TRBV19,TRBJ2-3,CASSILRTGADTQYF
TRBV29-1,TRBJ2-7,CSVEDFDGFEYEQYF
TRBV4-1,TRBJ1-2,CASSINREVGYGYTF
TRBV2,TRBJ1-2,CASILGQGASGYGYTF
TRBV4-1,TRBJ2-2,CASSQVGGGLTGELFF
TRBV27,TRBJ1-1,CASSLGTVNTEAFF
TRBV5-1,TRBJ1-2,CASSLSPSYGYTF
TRBV9,TRBJ1-1,CASSVQGQGEAFF
TRBV27,TRBJ2-7,CASSLRAPQGASSYEQYF
TRBV30,TRBJ1-4,CAWSAGGGPGEKLFF
TRBV5-1,TRBJ2-7,CASSPWGPSDEQYF
TRBV6-5,TRBJ2-5,CASSYPGQTGTQYF
TRBV5-1,TRBJ2-5,CASSLGGKETQYF
TRBV27,TRBJ2-7,CASSIGSSPAYEQYF